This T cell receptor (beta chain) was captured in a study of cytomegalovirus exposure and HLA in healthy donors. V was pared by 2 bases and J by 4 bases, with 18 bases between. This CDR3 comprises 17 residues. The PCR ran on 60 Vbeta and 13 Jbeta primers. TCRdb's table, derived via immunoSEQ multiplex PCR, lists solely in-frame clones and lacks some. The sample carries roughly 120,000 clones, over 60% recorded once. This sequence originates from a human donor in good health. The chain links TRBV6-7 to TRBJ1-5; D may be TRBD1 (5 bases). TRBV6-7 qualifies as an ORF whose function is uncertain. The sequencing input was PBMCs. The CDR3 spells CASSYNYLGGTNQPQHF. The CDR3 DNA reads TGTGCCAGCAGTTACAACTACCTCGGGGGGACGAATCAGCCCCAGCATTTT.